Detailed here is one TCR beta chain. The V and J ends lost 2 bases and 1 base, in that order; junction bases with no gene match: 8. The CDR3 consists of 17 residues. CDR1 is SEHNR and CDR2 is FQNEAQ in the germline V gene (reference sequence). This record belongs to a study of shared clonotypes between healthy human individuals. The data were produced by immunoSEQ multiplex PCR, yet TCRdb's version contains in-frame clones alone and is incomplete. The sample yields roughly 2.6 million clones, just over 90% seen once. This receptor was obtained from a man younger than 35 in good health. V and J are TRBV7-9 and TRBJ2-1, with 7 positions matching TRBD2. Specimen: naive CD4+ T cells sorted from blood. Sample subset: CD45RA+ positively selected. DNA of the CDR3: TGTGCCAGCAGCTTACTGGGGGGGATTGGATCCTACAATGAGCAGTTCTTC. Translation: CASSLLGGIGSYNEQFF.